These T cell receptor beta chains were read from a single sample in a study of T cell responses to AZD1222 COVID-19 vaccine. The data were produced by immunoSEQ multiplex PCR, yet TCRdb's version contains in-frame clones alone and is incomplete. The sample has about 82,000 clones, around nine tenths seen once. Sequences were derived from peripheral blood, sampled 28 days after the second AZD1222 dose. The receptor source for this set is an adult who received the AZD1222 COVID-19 vaccine. Both conserved end residues are part of each CDR3. D genes are given only for firm matches. Rows give clone size only sometimes, using once, few, many, or a class for an expanded clone.

CDR3 DNA,CDR3 protein,J gene,D gene,clone size,V gene
TGTGCCAGCAGCTCCAAAGGGACAGACCTTTTCTATGGCTACACCTTC,CASSSKGTDLFYGYTF,TRBJ1-2,TRBD1,NA,TRBV7-8
TGTGCCAGTAGTATGGCCAGGGTGAACACTGAAGCTTTCTTT,CASSMARVNTEAFF,TRBJ1-1,NA,NA,TRBV19
TGTGCCAGCAGCTTAAGGTTAGCAGGGCGGGGTAATGAGCAGTTCTTC,CASSLRLAGRGNEQFF,TRBJ2-1,NA,NA,TRBV11-2
TGTGCCAGCAGTCAGTCGGGACAGGGGCACTACTATGGCTACACCTTC,CASSQSGQGHYYGYTF,TRBJ1-2,TRBD1,once,TRBV28
TGTGCCAGCTCAAGGGACAGGGTCGACGGCTACACCTTC,CASSRDRVDGYTF,TRBJ1-2,TRBD1,once,TRBV18
TGTGCCAGCAGCCAGGGGCCTGGCTACACCTTC,CASSQGPGYTF,TRBJ1-2,NA,NA,TRBV3-1/TRBV3-2
TGTGTCACGTGTGGGGGCTTGAGAATGGAGACCCAGTACTTC,CVTCGGLRMETQYF,TRBJ2-5,NA,NA,TRBV28
TGTGCCAGCAGTTTTGCCGGGGACCATGGCTACACCTTC,CASSFAGDHGYTF,TRBJ1-2,NA,NA,TRBV28
TGTGCCAGCAGTGTAGCTCTACGGGGGGATGGCTACACCTTC,CASSVALRGDGYTF,TRBJ1-2,NA,NA,TRBV2
TGTGCCAGTAGTCCCGCCCTCCGGCCGACGGGAGCCTACGAGCAGTACTTC,CASSPALRPTGAYEQYF,TRBJ2-7,NA,NA,TRBV19
TGTGCCAGCAGCCCTTGGACAGGAAAGATGAACACTGAAGCTTTCTTT,CASSPWTGKMNTEAFF,TRBJ1-1,TRBD1,NA,TRBV3-1/TRBV3-2
TGCGCCAGCAGCCGCGGGACAGGGGGCATCTACGAGCAGTACTTC,CASSRGTGGIYEQYF,TRBJ2-7,TRBD1,few,TRBV4-1